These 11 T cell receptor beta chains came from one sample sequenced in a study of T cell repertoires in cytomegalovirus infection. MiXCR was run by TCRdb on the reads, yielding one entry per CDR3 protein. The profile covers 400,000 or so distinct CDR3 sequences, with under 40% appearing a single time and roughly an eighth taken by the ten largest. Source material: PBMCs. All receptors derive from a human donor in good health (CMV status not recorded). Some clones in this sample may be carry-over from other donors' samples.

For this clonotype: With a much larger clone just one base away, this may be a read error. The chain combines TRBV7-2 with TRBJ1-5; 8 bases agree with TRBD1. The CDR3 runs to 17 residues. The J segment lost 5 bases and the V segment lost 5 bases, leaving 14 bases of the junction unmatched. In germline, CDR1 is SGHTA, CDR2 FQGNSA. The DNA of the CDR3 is TGTACCAGCAGCCCGGACAGGGAACGAAAGGTCGATCAGCCCCAGCATTTT. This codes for CTSSPDRERKVDQPQHF.

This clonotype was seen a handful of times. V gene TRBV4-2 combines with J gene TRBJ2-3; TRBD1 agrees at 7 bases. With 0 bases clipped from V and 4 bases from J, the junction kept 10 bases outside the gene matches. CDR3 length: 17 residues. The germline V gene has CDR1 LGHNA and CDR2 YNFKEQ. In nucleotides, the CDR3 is TGTGCCAGCAGCCAAGAGGGACCAGGGGGACCGTCAGATACGCAGTATTTT. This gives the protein CASSQEGPGGPSDTQYF.

The CDR3 spells CATSRDSGKYGYTF. The CDR3 coding sequence is TGTGCCACCAGCAGAGATTCGGGCAAATATGGCTACACCTTC. This sequence joins TRBV15 and TRBJ1-2; D call uncertain. Trimming took off 0 bases at V and 5 bases at J, with 10 bases between the two ends. The CDR3 contains 14 residues. Per the germline V gene, CDR1 is LNHNV and CDR2 is YYDKDF (reference sequence).

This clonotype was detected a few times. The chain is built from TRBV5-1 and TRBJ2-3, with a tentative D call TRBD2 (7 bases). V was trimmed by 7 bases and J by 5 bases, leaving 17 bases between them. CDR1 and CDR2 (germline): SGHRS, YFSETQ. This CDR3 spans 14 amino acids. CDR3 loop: CASGLGGPEDTQYF. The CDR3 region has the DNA TGCGCCAGCGGACTGGGGGGGCCGGAAGATACGCAGTATTTT. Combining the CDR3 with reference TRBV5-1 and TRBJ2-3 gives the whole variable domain KAGVTQTPRYLIKTRGQQVTLSCSPISGHRSVSWYQQTPGQGLQFLFEYFSETQRNKGNFPGRFSGRQFSNSRSEMNVSTLELGDSALYLCASGLGGPEDTQYFGPGTRLTVL.

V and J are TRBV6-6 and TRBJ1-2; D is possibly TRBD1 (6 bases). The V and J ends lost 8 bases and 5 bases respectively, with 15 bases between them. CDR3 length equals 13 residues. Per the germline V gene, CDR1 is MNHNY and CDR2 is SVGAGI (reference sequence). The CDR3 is CASRRGQQYGYTF. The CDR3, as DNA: TGTGCCAGCCGTAGGGGACAACAATATGGCTACACCTTC.

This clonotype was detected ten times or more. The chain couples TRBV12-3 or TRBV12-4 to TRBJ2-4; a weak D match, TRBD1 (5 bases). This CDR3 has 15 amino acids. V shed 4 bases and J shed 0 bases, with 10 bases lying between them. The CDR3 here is CASSSRQLAKNIQYF. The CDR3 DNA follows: TGTGCCAGCAGTTCCCGACAGCTAGCCAAAAACATTCAGTACTTC.

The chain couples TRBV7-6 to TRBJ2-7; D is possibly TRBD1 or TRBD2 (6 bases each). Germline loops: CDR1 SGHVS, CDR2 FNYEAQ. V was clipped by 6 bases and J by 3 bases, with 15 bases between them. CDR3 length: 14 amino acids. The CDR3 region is CASRGGLGGYEQYF. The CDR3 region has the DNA TGTGCCAGCAGGGGGGGCTTAGGGGGCTACGAGCAGTACTTC.

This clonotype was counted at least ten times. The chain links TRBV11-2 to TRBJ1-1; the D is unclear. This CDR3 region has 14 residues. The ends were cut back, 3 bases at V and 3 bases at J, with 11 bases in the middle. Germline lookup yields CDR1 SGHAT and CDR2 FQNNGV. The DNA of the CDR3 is TGTGCCAGCAGCTTCTGGCCGGAGGACACTGAAGCTTTCTTT. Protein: CASSFWPEDTEAFF.

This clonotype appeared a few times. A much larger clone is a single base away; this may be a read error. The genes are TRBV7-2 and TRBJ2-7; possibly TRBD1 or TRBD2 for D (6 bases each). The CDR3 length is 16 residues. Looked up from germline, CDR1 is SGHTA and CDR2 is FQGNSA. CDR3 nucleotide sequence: TGTGCCAGCGGCTTAGCTGGGGGGCGACTGACCTACGAGCAGTACTTC. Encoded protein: CASGLAGGRLTYEQYF.

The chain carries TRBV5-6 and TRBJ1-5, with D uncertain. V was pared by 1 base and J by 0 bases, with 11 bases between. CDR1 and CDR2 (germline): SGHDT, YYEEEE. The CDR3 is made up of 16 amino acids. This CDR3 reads CASSLTRWDSNQPQHF. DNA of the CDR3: TGTGCCAGCAGCTTGACTCGTTGGGATAGCAATCAGCCCCAGCATTTT.

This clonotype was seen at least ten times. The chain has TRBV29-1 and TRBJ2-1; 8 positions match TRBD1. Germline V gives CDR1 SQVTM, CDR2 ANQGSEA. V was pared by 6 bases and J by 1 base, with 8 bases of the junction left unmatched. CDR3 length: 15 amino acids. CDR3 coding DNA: TGCAGCGTACCCCAAACAGGGGGTTCCTACAATGAGCAGTTCTTC. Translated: CSVPQTGGSYNEQFF.